The next 32 T cell receptor beta chains were all read from a single sample in a study of control samples from healthy donors and cancer patients (dated by TCRdb to about 2020). Library generation was performed with the immunoSEQ multiplex PCR assay. Entries here come from immuneACCESS through TCRdb and include only in-frame sequences with V and J called. Some clones fail to appear in such tables; in the studies checked, an unresolved V gene covers under half of the shortfall, and the cause of the remainder is unknown. Present in this sample are over 100,000 clones, 92% of which were seen just once. The ten largest clones capture approximately 2% of the sample. The sample was blood. All receptors come from a woman between 45 and 65 years old in good health.

This clone was detected once. The J gene is TRBJ1-5, the V gene TRBV29-1, with D possibly matching TRBD1 (5 bases). The CDR3 has 11 residues. V gave up 5 bases and J gave up 7 bases, with 9 bases separating them. Germline loops: CDR1 SQVTM, CDR2 ANQGSEA. CDR3: CSVQKGQPQHF. CDR3 DNA sequence: TGCAGCGTTCAGAAGGGGCAGCCCCAGCATTTT.

This chain links TRBV2 with TRBJ1-1, with D perhaps TRBD1 (5 bases). Trimming cost V 6 bases and J 0 bases, with 17 bases left between them. This CDR3 is 16 amino acids long. Germline V gene data show CDR1 as SNHLY and CDR2 as FYNNEI. The CDR3 sequence: CASSQALGRMNTEAFF. CDR3 DNA sequence: TGTGCCAGCAGCCAAGCACTGGGACGGATGAACACTGAAGCTTTCTTT.

The chain recombines TRBV5-4 with TRBJ2-1; D gene ambiguous. In germline, CDR1 is SGHNT, CDR2 YYREEE (reference sequence). The V gene lost 1 base and the J gene lost 6 bases, with 8 bases spanning the gap. This CDR3 spans 13 amino acids. CDR3 loop: CASSLRGANEQFF. CDR3 sequence (DNA): TGTGCCAGCAGCTTGCGTGGTGCCAATGAGCAGTTCTTC.

The chain has TRBV10-3 and TRBJ1-6; D unresolved. Per germline, CDR1 ENHRY and CDR2 SYGVKD. The V and J ends lost 3 bases and 1 base respectively, with 22 bases between them. CDR3 size: 20 residues. The CDR3, as DNA: TGTGCCATCAGTGAAGGGAAAAGGCACCTTGGAGGGTCCTATAATTCACCCCTCCACTTT. This encodes CAISEGKRHLGGSYNSPLHF.

This CDR3 reads CAISDRTVIGELFF. The CDR3 bases are TGTGCCATCAGTGATAGGACGGTAATAGGGGAGCTGTTTTTT. This sequence joins TRBV10-3 and TRBJ2-2, with no clear D. V lost 3 bases, J lost 8 bases, and 13 bases lay in between. Germline V lookup: CDR1 ENHRY, CDR2 SYGVKD. The CDR3 runs 14 residues.

The chain links TRBV5-6 to TRBJ1-4; D possibly corresponds to TRBD1 (5 bases). Trimming removed 2 bases from V and 0 bases from J, with 11 bases in between. Germline-derived CDR1 and CDR2 are SGHDT and YYEEEE. The CDR3 totals 16 residues. The CDR3 protein is CASSFKTVSTNEKLFF. CDR3 DNA sequence: TGTGCCAGCAGCTTTAAGACAGTTTCAACTAATGAAAAACTGTTTTTT.

The chain is built from TRBV6-6 and TRBJ2-5; D not certain. Trimming took 2 bases from V and 1 from J, leaving 8 bases between them. From germline, CDR1 is MNHNY and CDR2 SVGAGI (reference sequence). The CDR3 length is 14 residues. The CDR3, as DNA: TGTGCCAGCAGTTACGGCACAGCCCAAGAGACCCAGTACTTC. It is translated as CASSYGTAQETQYF.

The CDR3 protein is CASSSRTGWGYGYTF. As DNA, the CDR3 is TGTGCCAGCAGTTCAAGGACAGGGTGGGGCTATGGCTACACCTTC. The chain joins TRBV27 to TRBJ1-2; 8 bases agree with TRBD1. This CDR3 has 15 residues. Losses at the gene ends were 4 bases for V and 4 bases for J; bases not matched to a gene: 8. CDR1 is MNHEY and CDR2 is SMNVEV in the germline V gene (reference sequence).

Concerning this clone: The limits of the CDR3 on the DNA are not certain, so only TCRdb's listed CDR3 is given. CDR3 residues: CASSSSAGLGYGYTF. The rearrangement links TRBV6-5 to TRBJ1-2; no check of the table's D call, TRBD1, against the DNA was made. The CDR3 contains 15 residues when both ends are counted. Germline V lookup: CDR1 MNHEY, CDR2 SVGAGI.

The chain is built from TRBV30 and TRBJ1-2; TRBD1 might be the D (6 bases). Trimming removed 4 bases at V and 7 bases at J, with 19 bases between. The CDR3 consists of 14 residues. The germline V gene encodes CDR1 GTSNPN and CDR2 SVGIG (reference sequence). This CDR3 reads CAWTQTGISGGYTF. The CDR3 DNA sequence: TGTGCCTGGACCCAAACAGGGATTTCGGGTGGCTACACCTTC. Together with reference TRBV30 and TRBJ1-2, the CDR3 gives the full variable domain: SQTIHQWPATLVQPVGSPLSLECTVEGTSNPNLYWYRQAAGRGLQLLFYSVGIGQISSEVPQNLSASRPQDRQFILSSKKLLLSDSGFYLCAWTQTGISGGYTFGSGTRLTVV.

Notes on this clone: The same CDR3 can be traced to other DNA sequences in this sample. The V gene is TRBV9, the J gene TRBJ1-1; TRBD1 might be the D (5 bases). Trimming cost V 2 bases and J 1 base, with 6 bases left between them. Per germline, CDR1 SGDLS and CDR2 YYNGEE. The CDR3 sequence is 13 residues long. CDR3 sequence reads: CASSVTGNTEAFF. CDR3 coding DNA: TGTGCCAGCAGCGTTACAGGGAACACTGAAGCTTTCTTT.

This clone was seen a handful of times. This chain links TRBV5-1 with TRBJ2-7; the D gene is possibly TRBD2 (5 bases). V was cut by 0 bases and J by 0 bases, with 13 bases left in between. The CDR3 sequence is 16 residues long. CDR1 SGHRS and CDR2 YFSETQ come from the germline V gene. This CDR3 is CASSLGNWTRSYEQYF. The CDR3 DNA sequence: TGCGCCAGCAGCTTGGGAAACTGGACTCGCTCCTACGAGCAGTACTTC.

The chain joins TRBV3-1 (or the pseudogene TRBV3-2) to TRBJ1-2, with D uncertain. Germline V gene data show CDR1 as LGHDT and CDR2 as YNNKEL (reference sequence). The CDR3 loop spans 12 amino acids. Trimming took 3 bases from V and 8 from J, leaving 10 bases between them. CDR3 nucleotide sequence: TGTGCCAGCAGCCATTCTCTCCGAGGCTACACCTTC. This encodes CASSHSLRGYTF.

V and J are TRBV29-1 and TRBJ1-2; D is ambiguous. Germline lookup yields CDR1 SQVTM and CDR2 ANQGSEA. V lost 4 bases, J lost 0 bases, and 6 bases lay in between. The CDR3 has 12 residues. Written as DNA, the CDR3 is TGCAGCGTTGCACAGTCTAACTATGGCTACACCTTC. It specifies CSVAQSNYGYTF. Looking up the rest from reference TRBV29-1 and TRBJ1-2 gives the full variable domain: SAVISQKPSRDICQRGTSLTIQCQVDSQVTMMFWYRQQPGQSLTLIATANQGSEATYESGFVIDKFPISRPNLTFSTLTVSNMSPEDSSIYLCSVAQSNYGYTFGSGTRLTVV.

The chain couples TRBV14 to TRBJ2-1; 7 bases map to TRBD1. CDR1 and CDR2 from the germline V gene are SGHDN and FVKESK. V was pared by 5 bases and J by 2 bases, with 3 bases of the junction left unmatched. The CDR3 is 14 amino acids. As DNA, the CDR3 is TGTGCCAGCAGCAAGACAGGGCCCTACAATGAGCAGTTCTTC. Amino acid sequence: CASSKTGPYNEQFF.

The table lists this clone with a count of one. The genes are TRBV3-1 (or the pseudogene TRBV3-2) and TRBJ1-1; D remains ambiguous. Looked up from germline, CDR1 is LGHDT and CDR2 is YNNKEL (reference sequence). This CDR3 contains 13 residues. V was cut by 4 bases and J by 4 bases, with 10 bases left in between. CDR3 bases: TGTGCCAGCAGCCTTGGGCCCGCCACTGAAGCTTTCTTT. Protein product: CASSLGPATEAFF.

The CDR3 sequence: CASSQGRGRSGNTIYF. CDR3 bases: TGTGCCAGCAGCCAAGGTCGGGGGAGGTCTGGAAACACCATATATTTT. V gene TRBV3-1 (or the pseudogene TRBV3-2) combines with J gene TRBJ1-3; weak D call: TRBD1 (5 bases). CDR1 is LGHDT and CDR2 is YNNKEL in the germline V gene (reference sequence). There are 16 residues in the CDR3. V shed 1 base and J shed 1 base, with 11 bases lying between them.

In DNA, the CDR3 is TGTGCCAGCAGTTTATCTCCCCCCCCCTACAATGAGCAGTTCTTC. This codes for CASSLSPPPYNEQFF. The V call is TRBV27, the J call TRBJ2-1; D uncertain. This CDR3 comprises 15 residues. Trimming pared 0 bases from V and 2 bases from J, leaving 8 bases between. The V gene's germline CDR1 is MNHEY and CDR2 SMNVEV (reference sequence).

V and J are TRBV7-9 and TRBJ2-2, with D perhaps TRBD2 (5 bases). Germline V gene lookup returns CDR1 SEHNR and CDR2 FQNEAQ (reference sequence). The CDR3 is 16 residues long. V lost 1 base, J lost 2 bases, and 11 bases lay in between. The CDR3 DNA reads as TGTGCCAGCAGCTTAGTAGTACGGGGTAACACCGGGGAGCTGTTTTTT. It specifies CASSLVVRGNTGELFF.

In this sample, this clone turned up once. This CDR3 is CASSLTVSNQPQHF. The CDR3 DNA reads TGTGCCAGCAGTTTGACAGTTAGCAATCAGCCCCAGCATTTT. The chain employs TRBV28 and TRBJ1-5; tentative D call: TRBD1 (5 bases). The V gene's germline CDR1 is MDHEN and CDR2 SYDVKM. Trimming stripped 3 bases from V and 0 bases from J, with 6 bases between. CDR3 length: 14 residues.

The gene calls are TRBV6-1 and TRBJ1-1, with a possible D match to TRBD1 (6 bases). This CDR3 contains 14 residues. Trimming left V 1 base short and J 1 base short, with 7 bases between. The germline gives CDR1 MNHNS, CDR2 SASEGT. The CDR3 bases are TGTGCCAGCAGTGAAGGGACAGAGAACACTGAAGCTTTCTTT. Encoded protein: CASSEGTENTEAFF.

V gene TRBV5-6 combines with J gene TRBJ2-5; tentative D call: TRBD2 (6 bases). CDR1 and CDR2 (germline): SGHDT, YYEEEE. Trimming removed 2 bases from V and 5 bases from J, with 13 bases in between. This CDR3 has 14 residues. The CDR3 sequence is CASSFGGGYETQYF. The DNA of the CDR3 is TGTGCCAGCAGCTTCGGGGGAGGTTATGAGACCCAGTACTTC.

The J gene is TRBJ2-3, the V gene TRBV19; D perhaps matches TRBD2 (6 bases). V was cut by 6 bases and J by 2 bases, with 18 bases left in between. In germline, CDR1 is LNHDA, CDR2 SQIVND (reference sequence). This CDR3 has 16 residues. The CDR3 is CASRRGTLRDTDTQYF. In DNA, the CDR3 is TGTGCCAGTAGGCGTGGGACTCTAAGGGACACAGATACGCAGTATTTT. Combining the CDR3 with reference TRBV19 and TRBJ2-3 gives the whole variable domain DGGITQSPKYLFRKEGQNVTLSCEQNLNHDAMYWYRQDPGQGLRLIYYSQIVNDFQKGDIAEGYSVSREKKESFPLTVTSAQKNPTAFYLCASRRGTLRDTDTQYFGPGTRLTVL.

The rearrangement joins TRBV15 to TRBJ2-5, with 10 nucleotides matching TRBD1. Trimming at V came to 5 bases and at J to 5 bases, leaving 2 bases not matched to a gene. The CDR3 covers 13 residues. CDR1 and CDR2 (germline): LNHNV, YYDKDF (reference sequence). The CDR3 reads CATSGQGGETQYF. Written as DNA, the CDR3 is TGTGCCACCAGCGGACAGGGGGGGGAGACCCAGTACTTC.

The V and J genes are TRBV5-6 and TRBJ1-3; D ambiguous. The CDR3 contains 13 residues. V was pared by 4 bases and J by 4 bases, with 9 bases between. CDR1 is SGHDT, CDR2 YYEEEE, per germline. CDR3 DNA: TGTGCCAGCAGCACGGGGTCCGGAAACACCATATATTTT. It specifies CASSTGSGNTIYF.

The rearrangement uses TRBV12-3 or TRBV12-4 and TRBJ2-7, with 8 bases fitting TRBD1. V was clipped by 3 bases and J by 6 bases; unmatched bases: 4. The CDR3 has 13 amino acids. CDR3 loop: CASSFGQGPEQYF. CDR3 nucleotide sequence: TGTGCCAGCAGTTTCGGACAGGGCCCCGAGCAGTACTTC.

The gene calls are TRBV28 and TRBJ2-7; no clear D gene. The CDR3 loop spans 11 amino acids. The ends were cut back, 8 bases at V and 4 bases at J, with 9 bases in the middle. Germline V gives CDR1 MDHEN, CDR2 SYDVKM. In DNA form, the CDR3 reads TGTGCCAGCCGCGAGCTATACGAGCAGTACTTC. Residues: CASRELYEQYF.

This chain links TRBV29-1 with TRBJ1-1; no definite D call. Trimming shortened V by 4 bases and J by 2 bases, and 11 bases separated the two germline ends. The V gene's germline CDR1 is SQVTM and CDR2 ANQGSEA. The CDR3 is 13 residues long. CDR3 region: CSVGGFGNTEAFF. CDR3 coding DNA: TGCAGCGTTGGTGGGTTTGGAAACACTGAAGCTTTCTTT.

The chain carries TRBV30 and TRBJ2-5; 11 nucleotides align to TRBD2. J gave up 7 bases and V 0 bases, and 7 bases lay outside the gene matches. This CDR3 is 15 amino acids long. Germline CDR1 and CDR2: GTSNPN and SVGIG (reference sequence). CDR3 sequence (DNA): TGTGCCTGGAGTGTAACTAGCGGGGGAGGGGTGACCCAGTACTTC. The encoded protein is CAWSVTSGGGVTQYF. Drawing the rest from reference TRBV30 and TRBJ2-5, the complete variable domain is SQTIHQWPATLVQPVGSPLSLECTVEGTSNPNLYWYRQAAGRGLQLLFYSVGIGQISSEVPQNLSASRPQDRQFILSSKKLLLSDSGFYLCAWSVTSGGGVTQYFGPGTRLLVL.

This chain joins TRBV10-3 and TRBJ2-7; 8 nucleotides align to TRBD1. The CDR3 runs 14 residues. The germline V gene encodes CDR1 ENHRY and CDR2 SYGVKD. V trimming: 6 bases; J trimming: 2 bases; junction bases outside the gene matches: 6. CDR3 in DNA: TGTGCCATCAGAACCGGGACAGGAACCTACGAGCAGTACTTC. Amino acid sequence: CAIRTGTGTYEQYF.

V gene TRBV20-1 combines with J gene TRBJ1-5; D unresolved. Germline V gives CDR1 DFQATT, CDR2 SNEGSKA (reference sequence). Trimming took off 3 bases at V and 6 bases at J, with 12 bases between the two ends. The CDR3 length is 13 residues. The CDR3 nucleotides read TGCAGTGCTAGTGACCAGGAATTTCAGCCCCAGCATTTT. This gives the protein CSASDQEFQPQHF.

The V and J genes are TRBV9 and TRBJ2-5, with 7 bases aligning to TRBD1. The ends lost 0 bases at V and 5 bases at J; junction bases unmatched: 7. CDR1 and CDR2 from the germline V gene are SGDLS and YYNGEE. CDR3 length: 15 residues. The CDR3 DNA follows: TGTGCCAGCAGCGTAGCTTTGGGGACAGCTGAGACCCAGTACTTC. Amino acids: CASSVALGTAETQYF.